These 6 T cell receptor beta chains share one sample of origin, sequenced in a study of blood T cells in healthy people across ages. The second PCR ran roughly 7 to 11 cycles with a sample-barcoded 5' primer and J-beta primers. MiXCR, applied by TCRdb to the 5' RACE reads, yields one record per CDR3 protein. The sample lists about 640,000 distinct CDR3 sequences, roughly 53% occurring once. Sequencing input: blood. Receptors originate from a man aged 55 to 70 in good health.

The V call is TRBV10-3, the J call TRBJ1-2, with 12 bases fitting TRBD1. The CDR3 is 16 residues long. The J segment lost 0 bases and the V segment lost 4 bases, leaving 3 bases of the junction unmatched. Per germline, CDR1 ENHRY and CDR2 SYGVKD. DNA for the CDR3: TGTGCCATCAGTGGGGGACAGGGGGCCGCTAACTATGGCTACACCTTC. This codes for CAISGGQGAANYGYTF.

The chain uses TRBV20-1 and TRBJ2-6; tentatively, D is TRBD2 (6 bases). Germline CDR1 reads DFQATT; CDR2 reads SNEGSKA (reference sequence). The V end was cut by 1 base, the J end by 0 bases, with 22 bases between. CDR3 length: 20 amino acids. CDR3 DNA: TGCAGTGCTAGAGGGGTGAAGAGGGACTCCTCGAGCTCTGGGGCCAACGTCCTGACTTTC. Its translation is CSARGVKRDSSSSGANVLTF.

The chain carries TRBV9 and TRBJ1-2; a weak D match, TRBD1 (5 bases). This CDR3 has 13 residues. Germline assignment: CDR1 SGDLS and CDR2 YYNGEE. Trimming took off 3 bases at V and 4 bases at J, with 10 bases between the two ends. CDR3 nucleotide sequence: TGTGCCAGCAGCGCCCAGGGACCCTATGGCTACACCTTC. Translating gives CASSAQGPYGYTF.

This sequence joins TRBV10-3 and TRBJ1-1, with unresolved D. Trimming took 3 bases from V and 6 from J, leaving 8 bases between them. CDR1 is ENHRY and CDR2 is SYGVKD in the germline V gene. The CDR3 loop spans 12 amino acids. The CDR3 is CAISEGYPEAFF. CDR3 DNA sequence: TGTGCCATCAGTGAAGGGTATCCTGAAGCTTTCTTT.

The chain uses TRBV2 and TRBJ1-2; possibly TRBD1 for D (5 bases). CDR1 SNHLY and CDR2 FYNNEI come from the germline V gene. The CDR3 has 14 amino acids. Deletions cut 4 bases from V and 3 bases from J, with 12 bases between. CDR3 protein: CASSVRVEDYGYTF. Here the CDR3 DNA reads TGTGCCAGCAGTGTCAGGGTTGAGGACTATGGCTACACCTTC.

The count of this clonotype is one. The gene calls are TRBV3-1 and TRBJ2-5, with 11 bases aligning to TRBD2. Germline V lookup: CDR1 LGHDT, CDR2 YNNKEL (reference sequence). The CDR3 is 14 residues long. The trim removed 3 bases at V and 12 bases at J, leaving 9 bases unmatched. CDR3 loop: CASSHSGGARSKYF. CDR3 nucleotide sequence: TGTGCCAGCAGCCATAGCGGGGGGGCGAGGTCAAAGTACTTC.